This note documents a single TCR beta chain sequence. As originally analysed: Amplification of reference gene primers was used by the study to estimate nucleated cell counts. TCRdb's table, derived via immunoSEQ multiplex PCR, lists solely in-frame clones and lacks some. V, J and clone size were drawn from that table, and D and trimming were deduced from the DNA. This sample has 160,000 or so clones, with around 80% found just once. The data belong to a study of blood T cell repertoires in COVID-19. On the study more broadly: Sites across the United States, Italy and Spain contributed samples from acute and convalescent COVID-19. T cells, B-cell-depleted T cells, or PBMCs supplied cDNA or gDNA.

The V gene's germline CDR1 is SEHNR and CDR2 FQNEAQ (reference sequence). This CDR3 spans 14 amino acids. The ends lost 5 bases at V and 0 bases at J; junction bases unmatched: 2. The TCR was taken from a man aged 55 to 70 with acute or convalescent COVID-19. The sequenced material came from peripheral blood. The chain is built from TRBV7-9 and TRBJ1-2; 8 nucleotides agree with TRBD1. The CDR3 sequence: CASSRGQANYGYTF. The CDR3 nucleotides read TGTGCCAGCAGCCGGGGACAGGCTAACTATGGCTACACCTTC.